This is a list of T cell receptor beta chains from one sample in a study of blood T cells in healthy people across ages. TCRdb redid the calling of the 5' RACE reads with MiXCR, one entry per CDR3 protein. Of some 900,000 distinct CDR3 sequences listed, under 50% are singletons. Sequenced: blood. Source of these receptors: a young man in good health. The conserved cysteine and the conserved F or W are not part of the CDR3 here. Each record gives: J gene, V gene, CDR3 length, CDR3 protein.

j_gene: TRBJ1-4
v_gene: TRBV9
len: 13
CDR3aa: VSSVGPTQEEKLF

j_gene: TRBJ2-6
v_gene: TRBV4-3
len: 15
CDR3aa: ASSRDATRPGANVLT

j_gene: TRBJ2-3
v_gene: TRBV5-1
len: 13
CDR3aa: ASSSTGGTPDTQY

j_gene: TRBJ1-1
v_gene: TRBV20-1
len: 12
CDR3aa: SARAQGENTEAF

j_gene: TRBJ2-1
v_gene: TRBV20-1
len: 9
CDR3aa: SAGEFDEQF

j_gene: TRBJ2-7
v_gene: TRBV20-1
len: 15
CDR3aa: SARGGRLAGGFYEQY

j_gene: TRBJ2-5
v_gene: TRBV2
len: 13
CDR3aa: ASSPGQGALETQY

j_gene: TRBJ1-2
v_gene: TRBV29-1
len: 10
CDR3aa: SVNGANYGYT

j_gene: TRBJ2-2
v_gene: TRBV6-5
len: 13
CDR3aa: ASSYSIGNTGELF

j_gene: TRBJ2-7
v_gene: TRBV7-9
len: 12
CDR3aa: ASSFGVPSYEQY

j_gene: TRBJ2-3
v_gene: TRBV7-2
len: 10
CDR3aa: ASSLLPDTQY

j_gene: TRBJ1-4
v_gene: TRBV5-1
len: 13
CDR3aa: ASSLGNSPNEKLF

j_gene: -
v_gene: TRBV29-1
len: 16
CDR3aa: SVVLTYYRTSGYNEQY

j_gene: -
v_gene: TRBV20-1
len: 13
CDR3aa: SATGLAGPYNEQY

j_gene: TRBJ2-3
v_gene: TRBV18
len: 14
CDR3aa: ASSPGLADFTDTQY

j_gene: TRBJ2-3
v_gene: TRBV13
len: 15
CDR3aa: ASSLSLGGLSPDTQY

j_gene: TRBJ2-7
v_gene: TRBV7-2
len: 13
CDR3aa: ASNDDLTGGYEQY

j_gene: TRBJ1-1
v_gene: TRBV10-3
len: 11
CDR3aa: AIADLTNTEAF